This T cell receptor beta chain was sequenced in a study of blood T cell repertoires in COVID-19. Study information: Samples representing acute and convalescent COVID-19 were sourced from the United States, Italy and Spain. Nucleic acid was either cDNA or gDNA, and it came from T cells, B-cell-depleted T cells, or PBMCs.

Two negative PCRs, clearance, or symptom resolution were required of recovered Cohort 3 donors. Original processing methods: Quantification of nucleated cells was approximated via reference gene primer amplification. Using immunoSEQ multiplex PCR, the repertoire was profiled, and TCRdb retains in-frame clones only, with some absent. The D gene and trimming were derived from the DNA, and the V and J assignments and clone size from that table. The sample shows approximately 310,000 clones, roughly 88% of them seen only once. CDR1 is SGHAT, CDR2 FQNNGV, per germline. V was clipped by 7 bases and J by 2 bases; unmatched bases: 10. This CDR3 spans 16 amino acids.

The chain recombines TRBV11-2 with TRBJ1-2; 10 nucleotides match TRBD1. The source material was PBMCs or T cells enriched from blood (not recorded which). This clonotype was obtained from a man aged 25-45 years who had recovered from COVID-19. The CDR3 sequence: CASNLIRQGANYGYTF. In DNA form, the CDR3 reads TGTGCCAGCAACCTTATTCGACAGGGGGCGAACTATGGCTACACCTTC. The full variable domain, in which reference TRBV11-2 and TRBJ1-2 provide the parts outside the CDR3, is EAGVAQSPRYKIIEKRQSVAFWCNPISGHATLYWYQQILGQGPKLLIQFQNNGVVDDSQLPKDRFSAERLKGVDSTLKIQPAKLEDSAVYLCASNLIRQGANYGYTFGSGTRLTVV.